The 13 T cell receptor beta chains given below trace back to one sample, sequenced in a study of a mutant IDH1 vaccine in newly diagnosed glioma. Noted time point: baseline, week 1 (first vaccination visit). Stated treatment: pre-vaccination baseline after standard-of-care therapy. The repertoire was sequenced with immunoSEQ multiplex PCR; TCRdb's copy has only in-frame clones and lacks some. The repertoire includes about 98,000 clones, about 90% of them detected once, and around 0.6% sits in the top ten. Here the sequenced sample was PBMCs, taken from a glioma patient treated with radiotherapy, temozolomide or both. The source is a woman aged 50 to 65 with glioma.

This chain joins TRBV5-1 and TRBJ1-5, with D uncertain. The V gene lost 0 bases and the J gene lost 3 bases, with 10 bases spanning the gap. CDR3 size: 15 residues. Germline CDR1 SGHRS, CDR2 YFSETQ. The CDR3 loop is CASSLDSQLNQPQHF. The CDR3 nucleotides read TGCGCCAGCAGCTTGGATAGCCAGCTCAATCAGCCCCAGCATTTT.

The rearrangement links TRBV7-2 to TRBJ2-1, with 13 bases identical to TRBD2. Germline V gene lookup returns CDR1 SGHTA and CDR2 FQGNSA. CDR3 length: 18 amino acids. Losses at the gene ends were 4 bases for V and 4 bases for J; bases not matched to a gene: 10. Here the CDR3 DNA reads TGTGCCAGCAGCTCCGGGACTAGCGGGGAGTCGGCTTACAATGAGCAGTTCTTC. This gives the protein CASSSGTSGESAYNEQFF.

CDR3 bases: TGTGCCAGCGGGACAGGGGCCACTGAAGCTTTCTTT. This encodes CASGTGATEAFF. The chain recombines TRBV25-1 with TRBJ1-1; 10 nucleotides agree with TRBD1. The ends lost 8 bases at V and 4 bases at J; junction bases unmatched: 1. The CDR3 runs to 12 residues. The germline gives CDR1 MGHDK, CDR2 SYGVNS. Looking up the rest from reference TRBV25-1 and TRBJ1-1 gives the full variable domain: EADIYQTPRYLVIGTGKKITLECSQTMGHDKMYWYQQDPGMELHLIHYSYGVNSTEKGDLSSESTVSRIRTEHFPLTLESARPSHTSQYLCASGTGATEAFFGQGTRLTVV.

The V gene is TRBV18, the J gene TRBJ2-1; D gene uncertain. V was pared by 3 bases and J by 3 bases, with 6 bases between. Germline CDR1 reads KGHSH; CDR2 reads LQKENI. The CDR3 has 13 residues. As DNA, the CDR3 is TGTGCCAGCTCACCGGCTCTCTACAATGAGCAGTTCTTC. Translated, it gives CASSPALYNEQFF.

By share of the sample, this clone is large. The CDR3: CASSWDKAYEQYF. CDR3 coding DNA: TGCGCCAGCAGCTGGGACAAAGCCTACGAGCAGTACTTC. The chain combines TRBV5-1 with TRBJ2-7; D is perhaps TRBD1 (6 bases). There are 13 residues in the CDR3. Between the trimmed V and J ends, which lost 3 bases and 2 bases, there was a span of 9 bases. CDR1 and CDR2 (germline): SGHRS, YFSETQ.

This sequence joins TRBV7-2 and TRBJ2-5; 9 nucleotides match TRBD2. The CDR3 sequence is 15 residues long. Per germline, CDR1 SGHTA and CDR2 FQGNSA. Trimming cost V 6 bases and J 5 bases; bases outside gene matches: 10. CDR3 bases: TGTGCCAGCAGAACCCAGGGACTAGCAGTGGAGACCCAGTACTTC. It specifies CASRTQGLAVETQYF.

A single count supports this clone. The V gene is TRBV5-5, the J gene TRBJ2-5; TRBD2 is a possible D gene (6 bases). The CDR3 is made up of 15 amino acids. The V end was cut by 3 bases, the J end by 5 bases, with 17 bases between. Germline assignment: CDR1 SGHKS and CDR2 YYEKEE (reference sequence). CDR3 DNA sequence: TGTGCCAGCAGCTCAGAACTCGGGGGTCGGGAGACCCAGTACTTC. Translating it yields CASSSELGGRETQYF.

CDR3 in DNA: TGTGCCAGCAGCTTCGACAGCTACGAGCAGTACTTC. This gives the protein CASSFDSYEQYF. The V call is TRBV5-4, the J call TRBJ2-5, with a tentative D call TRBD1 (5 bases). Near its end, the DNA agrees better with TRBJ2-7, so the J call may be wrong. CDR3 size: 12 residues. Germline assignment: CDR1 SGHNT and CDR2 YYREEE (reference sequence).

This chain uses TRBV29-1 with TRBJ2-1, with 7 bases aligning to TRBD2. CDR3 size: 18 residues. Germline CDR1 is SQVTM and CDR2 is ANQGSEA. V trimming: 1 base; J trimming: 9 bases; junction bases outside the gene matches: 21. The DNA of the CDR3 is TGCAGCGTTGAAGGATCCGAAACTAGCGCAACCCTTTACGGTGAGCAGTTCTTC. Protein sequence: CSVEGSETSATLYGEQFF.

This clone has only a few counts. CDR3 DNA: TGTGCCAGCAGTTTGAGTCCGTCGAACACTGAAGCTTTCTTT. Translation gives CASSLSPSNTEAFF. The chain carries TRBV27 and TRBJ1-1; D is undetermined. The CDR3 has 14 amino acids. In germline, CDR1 is MNHEY, CDR2 SMNVEV (reference sequence). Trimming took 3 bases from V and 1 from J, leaving 9 bases between them.

The V gene is TRBV7-9, the J gene TRBJ1-1; D remains ambiguous. The CDR3 is 13 residues long. The germline V gene encodes CDR1 SEHNR and CDR2 FQNEAQ (reference sequence). Trimming cost V 2 bases and J 0 bases, with 4 bases left between them. The chain's CDR3 is CASSLSLNTEAFF. CDR3 DNA: TGTGCCAGCAGCTTAAGCCTGAACACTGAAGCTTTCTTT.

The genes are TRBV7-3 and TRBJ2-7, with D uncertain. Looked up from germline, CDR1 is SGHTA and CDR2 is FQGTGA. The CDR3 is 13 amino acids. The germline V and J ends were trimmed by 1 base and 0 bases, with 4 bases remaining between them. CDR3 sequence reads: CASSLRDSYEQYF. DNA for the CDR3: TGTGCCAGCAGCTTAAGGGACTCCTACGAGCAGTACTTC.

The CDR3 here is CATSRDLAIAEPYEQYF. The CDR3 coding sequence is TGTGCCACCAGCAGAGATCTTGCCATAGCGGAACCCTACGAGCAGTACTTC. The rearrangement joins TRBV15 to TRBJ2-7; tentative D call: TRBD2 (6 bases). CDR1 LNHNV and CDR2 YYDKDF come from the germline V gene (reference sequence). The CDR3 covers 17 residues. Deletions cut 0 bases from V and 2 bases from J, with 17 bases between.